The 15 T cell receptor beta chains given below trace back to one sample, sequenced in a study of response to subunit inactivated influenza vaccine. TCRdb re-called the RT-PCR reads through MiXCR, storing one row per CDR3 protein. The sample includes about 830,000 distinct CDR3 sequences, 15% to 20% of them seen just once. The sequences come from PBMCs from blood, collected roughly 5 days after vaccination. All receptors derive from a man between 45 and 60 years old who received an inactivated influenza vaccine.

This chain uses TRBV29-1 with TRBJ2-7; possible D gene TRBD1, 6 bases. From germline, CDR1 is SQVTM and CDR2 ANQGSEA. This CDR3 has 13 amino acids. Deletions cut 1 base from V and 5 bases from J, with 12 bases between. CDR3 region: CSVEGRGLHEQYF. CDR3 DNA: TGCAGCGTTGAAGGCAGGGGCCTCCACGAGCAGTACTTC.

This sequence joins TRBV28 and TRBJ2-1, with D maybe TRBD2 (6 bases). CDR1 is MDHEN, CDR2 SYDVKM, per germline. This CDR3 is 13 amino acids long. With 8 bases removed from V and 7 bases from J, the gap between germline ends came to 15 bases. CDR3 bases: TGTGCCAGCTTTCCCGGGACTGGGAATGAGCAGTTCTTC. The encoded protein is CASFPGTGNEQFF.

This clonotype has at least ten counts. The J gene is TRBJ2-7, the V gene TRBV3-1; no reliable D call. Germline-derived CDR1 and CDR2 are LGHDT and YNNKEL (reference sequence). Trimming pared 2 bases from V and 1 base from J, leaving 3 bases between. The CDR3 sequence is 12 residues long. The CDR3 DNA reads TGTGCCAGCAGCCAATTTTCCTACGAGCAGTACTTC. This encodes CASSQFSYEQYF.

The chain carries TRBV20-1 and TRBJ2-7; D remains ambiguous. V was pared by 3 bases and J by 3 bases, with 9 bases between. Germline V lookup: CDR1 DFQATT, CDR2 SNEGSKA (reference sequence). There are 12 residues in the CDR3. The CDR3 region has the DNA TGCAGTGCTAGGGGTCGGATCTACGAGCAGTACTTC. Protein product: CSARGRIYEQYF.

The table lists this clonotype with a few counts. The CDR3 bases are TGTGCCAGCAGCTTAGCCGGAACTAGCGGGAGTACCGGGGAGCTGTTTTTT. It is translated as CASSLAGTSGSTGELFF. The rearrangement uses TRBV7-2 and TRBJ2-2; 11 nucleotides match TRBD2. Germline CDR1 reads SGHTA; CDR2 reads FQGNSA. J gave up 5 bases and V 0 bases, and 5 bases lay outside the gene matches. CDR3 length: 17 amino acids.

This clonotype was seen a handful of times. V is TRBV12-3 or TRBV12-4 and J is TRBJ2-2; D is undetermined. The CDR3 has 14 residues. Deletions cut 6 bases from V and 6 bases from J, with 14 bases between. CDR3 DNA sequence: TGTGCCAGCAGCTCACTAACTTACGCCGGGGAGCTGTTTTTT. Amino acids: CASSSLTYAGELFF.

This clonotype was found a few times. The V call is TRBV14, the J call TRBJ2-3; D gene uncertain. Trimming took off 4 bases at V and 0 bases at J, with 14 bases between the two ends. Germline CDR1 SGHDN, CDR2 FVKESK. The CDR3 extends over 16 amino acids. The CDR3 DNA reads as TGTGCCAGCAGCCCAACCCCGGTGGGGAGCACAGATACGCAGTATTTT. Translating it yields CASSPTPVGSTDTQYF.

This clonotype was seen repeatedly, ten times or more. The chain links TRBV7-3 to TRBJ2-1; TRBD2 might be the D (6 bases). Trimming took off 4 bases at V and 0 bases at J, with 16 bases between the two ends. Germline CDR1 reads SGHTA; CDR2 reads FQGTGA. The CDR3 has 17 amino acids. CDR3 bases: TGTGCCAGCAGCTCTGGCGGAGGGGATAGCTCCTACAATGAGCAGTTCTTC. Translated: CASSSGGGDSSYNEQFF.

This chain uses TRBV4-2 with TRBJ2-1; 9 bases agree with TRBD2. From germline, CDR1 is LGHNA and CDR2 YNFKEQ. V shed 3 bases and J 5 bases; nucleotides not matched to a gene: 5. CDR3 length: 15 amino acids. CDR3 nucleotide sequence: TGTGCCAGCAGCCAGGGGGCGGGGGGGAACAATGAGCAGTTCTTC. Residues: CASSQGAGGNNEQFF.

This clonotype has just a few counts. The genes are TRBV11-1 and TRBJ2-2; D is unresolved. The V gene's germline CDR1 is SGHAT and CDR2 FQDESV (reference sequence). Trimming pared 2 bases from V and 0 bases from J, leaving 10 bases between. The CDR3 contains 16 residues. The CDR3 bases are TGTGCCAGCAGCTTATATGGGGATCCGAACACCGGGGAGCTGTTTTTT. Its translation: CASSLYGDPNTGELFF.

This clonotype appeared a few times. This chain links TRBV7-9 with TRBJ2-7, with D tentatively TRBD2 (6 bases). Germline V gene sequence: CDR1 SEHNR, CDR2 FQNEAQ (reference sequence). Trimming took off 3 bases at V and 7 bases at J, with 13 bases between the two ends. This CDR3 has 13 residues. The CDR3 nucleotides read TGTGCCAGCAGCTTCCCCGCGGGGAATGAGCAGTACTTC. Its translation: CASSFPAGNEQYF.

J is TRBJ1-5 and V is TRBV4-2; 7 bases align to TRBD1. Germline V gene lookup returns CDR1 LGHNA and CDR2 YNFKEQ. The CDR3 is 16 residues long. After removal of 2 bases from V and 1 base from J, the junction contained 5 bases not matched to a gene. The CDR3, as DNA: TGTGCCAGCAGCCAAAAAGGGACAGACAGCAATCAGCCCCAGCATTTT. Residues: CASSQKGTDSNQPQHF.

This clonotype was seen a few times. The genes are TRBV20-1 and TRBJ2-3, with 8 nucleotides matching TRBD2. Unmatched junction bases numbered 4, after V lost 0 bases and J lost 2 bases. The CDR3 extends over 15 amino acids. CDR1 DFQATT and CDR2 SNEGSKA come from the germline V gene (reference sequence). The CDR3 region is CSARDQLAVTDTQYF. The CDR3 coding sequence is TGCAGTGCTAGAGATCAACTAGCGGTCACAGATACGCAGTATTTT.

The chain joins TRBV9 to TRBJ1-1, with 7 bases identical to TRBD1. Germline V lookup: CDR1 SGDLS, CDR2 YYNGEE. The CDR3 consists of 17 residues. J lost 4 bases, V lost 3 bases, and 15 bases had no gene match. The CDR3 spells CASSEPLYRGLGTEAFF. For the CDR3, the DNA is TGTGCCAGCAGCGAACCGCTTTACAGGGGATTGGGCACTGAAGCTTTCTTT.

This sequence joins TRBV20-1 and TRBJ2-7; 9 nucleotides align to TRBD2. The germline V gene encodes CDR1 DFQATT and CDR2 SNEGSKA (reference sequence). The J segment lost 0 bases and the V segment lost 7 bases, leaving 7 bases of the junction unmatched. The CDR3 totals 14 residues. CDR3 nucleotide sequence: TGCAGTGTTCGCGGGGGGGTCAACTCCTACGAGCAGTACTTC. Encoded protein: CSVRGGVNSYEQYF.